These T cell receptor beta chains were read from a single sample in a study of blood T cell repertoires in COVID-19. The table came from immunoSEQ multiplex PCR; TCRdb's copy has only in-frame clones and leaves some out. The data contain over 150,000 clones, roughly 87% of them seen just once; the ten biggest clones take up less than 2%. Sequencing used peripheral blood. The receptors come from a man aged 18 to 29 who had recovered from COVID-19. Each CDR3 is given with its conserved first and last residue. The D gene is left open where the match is weak. Expanded clones get a size class; other rows say once, few or many, or leave the size out.

D: TRBD2
length: 15
J: TRBJ2-7
V: TRBV19
size: .
CDR3: CASSFSGDPTYEQYF
DNA: TGTGCCAGTAGTTTTAGCGGGGACCCCACCTACGAGCAGTACTTC

D: TRBD1
length: 14
J: TRBJ2-1
V: TRBV11-3
size: .
CDR3: CASSLGQGYNEQFF
DNA: TGTGCCAGCAGCCTCGGACAGGGGTATAATGAGCAGTTCTTC

D: .
length: 14
J: TRBJ2-1
V: TRBV5-1
size: .
CDR3: CASSLAGTRDEQFF
DNA: TGCGCCAGCAGCTTGGCGGGGACAAGAGATGAGCAGTTCTTC

D: TRBD2
length: 16
J: TRBJ2-3
V: TRBV5-1
size: .
CDR3: CASSLAPSGPTDTQYF
DNA: TGCGCCAGCAGCTTGGCCCCTAGCGGGCCGACAGATACGCAGTATTTT

D: TRBD1
length: 15
J: TRBJ1-4
V: TRBV7-2
size: .
CDR3: CASSLTGGRGEKLFF
DNA: TGTGCCAGCAGCTTAACAGGGGGGAGGGGTGAAAAACTGTTTTTT

D: .
length: 12
J: TRBJ1-2
V: TRBV2
size: .
CDR3: CASQGGVYGYTF
DNA: TGTGCCAGCCAAGGGGGGGTCTATGGCTACACCTTC

D: .
length: 15
J: TRBJ2-7
V: TRBV3-1/TRBV3-2
size: .
CDR3: CASSQVLSDSLEQYF
DNA: TGTGCCAGCAGCCAAGTTCTATCGGACAGCTTGGAGCAGTACTTC

D: .
length: 14
J: TRBJ1-3
V: TRBV2
size: .
CDR3: CASSDYRAGNTIYF
DNA: TGTGCCAGCAGTGATTACAGGGCGGGAAACACCATATATTTT

D: TRBD1
length: 14
J: TRBJ2-7
V: TRBV6-5
size: .
CDR3: CASSRGQGIGEQYF
DNA: TGTGCCAGCAGCCGAGGACAGGGAATTGGTGAGCAGTACTTC

D: TRBD2
length: 15
J: TRBJ2-1
V: TRBV14
size: .
CDR3: CASSPAGLVFHEQFF
DNA: TGTGCCAGCAGCCCCGCGGGACTAGTTTTTCATGAGCAGTTCTTC

D: TRBD2
length: 15
J: TRBJ2-5
V: TRBV5-1
size: .
CDR3: CASSPGPSGQETQYF
DNA: TGCGCCAGCAGCCCTGGACCTAGCGGTCAAGAGACCCAGTACTTC

D: TRBD1
length: 16
J: TRBJ2-2
V: TRBV2
size: few
CDR3: CASRGARQGHTGELFF
DNA: TGTGCCAGCAGGGGGGCCAGACAGGGCCACACCGGGGAGCTGTTTTTT

D: TRBD1
length: 11
J: TRBJ2-7
V: TRBV29-1
size: .
CDR3: CSGRQGFEQYF
DNA: TGCAGCGGAAGACAGGGGTTCGAGCAGTACTTC

D: .
length: 14
J: TRBJ2-7
V: TRBV19
size: .
CDR3: CASSPRRQTYEQYF
DNA: TGTGCCAGTAGCCCCAGGAGACAGACCTACGAGCAGTACTTC

D: TRBD1
length: 16
J: TRBJ1-5
V: TRBV19
size: .
CDR3: CASSVTTGKRDQPQHF
DNA: TGTGCCAGTAGTGTCACGACAGGGAAACGGGATCAGCCCCAGCATTTT

D: TRBD1
length: 13
J: TRBJ2-2
V: TRBV19
size: .
CDR3: CASAGTVTGELFF
DNA: TGTGCCAGCGCCGGGACAGTCACCGGGGAGCTGTTTTTT

D: TRBD1
length: 16
J: TRBJ2-5
V: TRBV10-3
size: .
CDR3: CAISDGTGLLQETQYF
DNA: TGTGCCATCAGTGACGGGACAGGCTTACTACAAGAGACCCAGTACTTC

D: .
length: 15
J: TRBJ2-2
V: TRBV21-1
size: .
CDR3: CASSKGGGRTGELFF
DNA: TGTGCCAGCAGCAAAGGTGGGGGGAGGACCGGGGAGCTGTTTTTT

D: .
length: 14
J: TRBJ1-5
V: TRBV6-5
size: .
CDR3: CASRNRASGQPQHF
DNA: TGTGCCAGCAGAAACAGGGCGTCCGGGCAGCCCCAGCATTTT

D: .
length: 16
J: TRBJ1-5
V: TRBV4-1
size: .
CDR3: CASSQGGQGVNQPQHF
DNA: TGCGCCAGCAGCCAAGGGGGGCAGGGTGTCAATCAGCCCCAGCATTTT

D: .
length: 13
J: TRBJ1-1
V: TRBV5-1
size: few
CDR3: CASSSTANTEAFF
DNA: TGCGCCAGCAGCTCGACAGCGAACACTGAAGCTTTCTTT

D: .
length: 13
J: TRBJ2-5
V: TRBV5-4
size: .
CDR3: CASSLFSVRTQYF
DNA: TGTGCCAGCAGCTTGTTTTCGGTTAGGACCCAGTACTTC

D: .
length: 14
J: TRBJ2-5
V: TRBV6-5
size: .
CDR3: CASGDGGTKETQYF
DNA: TGTGCCAGCGGAGACGGGGGTACGAAAGAGACCCAGTACTTC

D: TRBD1
length: 16
J: TRBJ1-1
V: TRBV6-5
size: .
CDR3: CASSYLQGQGSTEAFF
DNA: TGTGCCAGCAGTTACCTGCAGGGACAGGGGTCGACTGAAGCTTTCTTT

D: TRBD1
length: 15
J: TRBJ2-7
V: TRBV7-2
size: .
CDR3: CASSSAGTGPYEQYF
DNA: TGTGCCAGCAGCTCGGCCGGGACAGGGCCCTACGAGCAGTACTTC